This entry lists 13 T cell receptor beta chains sequenced from one sample in a study of identifying expanded T cells in peripheral blood. The data were produced by immunoSEQ multiplex PCR, yet TCRdb's version contains in-frame clones alone and is incomplete. This table holds about 52,000 clones, approximately 80% found once. Sequencing was done on a sample of blood. Source of these receptors: a person aged 18 to 75 in good health.

This chain uses TRBV12-1 with TRBJ2-3; TRBD1 reflects the table's D call only, with no check against the DNA. TRBV12-1 is recorded as a pseudogene. CDR3 size: 12 residues. The CDR3 sequence: CASPRHQGTQYF. CDR3 sequence (DNA): TGTGCCAGCCCCCGGCATCAGGGCACGCAGTATTTT.

The chain carries TRBV7-2 and TRBJ2-3; D uncertain. Trimming shortened V by 3 bases and J by 1 base, and 11 bases separated the two germline ends. The CDR3 extends over 15 amino acids. Germline assignment: CDR1 SGHTA and CDR2 FQGNSA. The CDR3 region is CASSFNLGRTDTQYF. The CDR3 bases are TGTGCCAGCAGCTTTAATCTTGGACGCACAGATACGCAGTATTTT.

The genes are TRBV6-1 and TRBJ1-2, with D tentatively TRBD1 (6 bases). V lost 0 bases to trimming and J lost 8 bases, with 16 bases between them. Germline V gene sequence: CDR1 MNHNS, CDR2 SASEGT. The CDR3 runs to 15 residues. The CDR3 loop reads CASSEARGGAQGYTF. The DNA of the CDR3 is TGTGCCAGCAGTGAAGCGCGCGGGGGGGCGCAGGGCTACACCTTC.

The chain joins TRBV11-2 to TRBJ2-1; TRBD2 matches at 13 bases. CDR1 SGHAT and CDR2 FQNNGV come from the germline V gene. The CDR3 length is 14 residues. V shed 6 bases and J 10 bases; nucleotides not matched to a gene: 6. CDR3 protein: CASSTTSGGKEQFF. The CDR3 coding sequence is TGTGCCAGCAGTACGACTAGCGGGGGGAAAGAGCAGTTCTTC.

The rearrangement joins TRBV7-3 to TRBJ1-5; D not certain. This CDR3 is 15 amino acids long. Trimming left V 5 bases short and J 1 base short, with 12 bases between. Germline values: CDR1 SGHTA, CDR2 FQGTGA. The DNA of the CDR3 is TGTGCCAGCAGCCCCCGAACCGTAAGCAATCAGCCCCAGCATTTT. Protein: CASSPRTVSNQPQHF.

The rearrangement uses TRBV6-5 and TRBJ1-2, with 9 bases lining up with TRBD1. CDR1 is MNHEY and CDR2 is SVGAGI in the germline V gene. The trim removed 7 bases at V and 8 bases at J, leaving 14 bases unmatched. The CDR3 length is 15 residues. The CDR3, as DNA: TGTGCCAGCATTGGACAGGGGCCCGTTCCTTTCGGCTACACCTTC. It is translated as CASIGQGPVPFGYTF.

This rearrangement joins TRBV29-1 to TRBJ2-7, with 8 bases identical to TRBD2. The CDR3 is made up of 13 amino acids. After removal of 6 bases from V and 3 bases from J, the junction contained 7 bases not matched to a gene. Germline CDR1 reads SQVTM; CDR2 reads ANQGSEA. The CDR3 reads CSVKRESRYEQYF. CDR3 in DNA: TGCAGCGTGAAGCGGGAGTCTCGCTACGAGCAGTACTTC.

V is TRBV19 and J is TRBJ1-1; D ambiguous. The CDR3 has 15 amino acids. The germline V and J ends were trimmed by 3 bases and 1 base, with 12 bases remaining between them. Per germline, CDR1 LNHDA and CDR2 SQIVND (reference sequence). CDR3 in DNA: TGTGCCAGTAGTATTTCCGGCAGGTCGAACACTGAAGCTTTCTTT. Translating gives CASSISGRSNTEAFF.

V is TRBV7-2 and J is TRBJ2-2; no clear D. Germline CDR1 and CDR2: SGHTA and FQGNSA. This CDR3 region has 14 residues. V was cut by 3 bases and J by 7 bases, with 12 bases left in between. As DNA, the CDR3 is TGTGCCAGCAGCTTGATACCGATCGGCGGGGAGCTGTTTTTT. Translating gives CASSLIPIGGELFF.

In its sample, this clone was seen a few times. V and J are TRBV6-5 and TRBJ1-2, with TRBD1 matching over 11 bases. CDR3 size: 14 residues. Germline V gene data show CDR1 as MNHEY and CDR2 as SVGAGI. V shed 4 bases, J shed 6 bases, and the junction held 4 bases outside the gene matches. CDR3 amino acids: CASSFGQGADGYTF. CDR3 bases: TGTGCCAGCAGTTTCGGACAGGGGGCGGATGGCTACACCTTC.

J is TRBJ2-1 and V is TRBV20-1; the D is unclear. The germline CDR1 and CDR2 sequences are DFQATT and SNEGSKA (reference sequence). Trimming removed 3 bases at V and 4 bases at J, with 1 base between. This CDR3 has 10 amino acids. CDR3: CSASYNEQFF. For the CDR3, the DNA is TGCAGTGCTAGTTACAATGAGCAGTTCTTC.

This sequence joins TRBV11-2 and TRBJ2-7; 11 bases fit TRBD2. The CDR3 is 16 amino acids. V dropped 5 bases and J dropped 7; count of bases not matched to a gene: 13. Germline CDR1 is SGHAT and CDR2 is FQNNGV. The CDR3: CASSHGLAGPRSEQYF. CDR3 DNA: TGTGCCAGCAGCCACGGACTAGCGGGTCCCCGCTCAGAGCAGTACTTC.

This chain joins TRBV28 and TRBJ1-6, with 7 bases fitting TRBD1. In germline, CDR1 is MDHEN, CDR2 SYDVKM. The CDR3 has 15 residues. Germline trimming cut 7 bases from V and 7 bases from J; bases unmatched to any gene: 10. Written as DNA, the CDR3 is TGTGCCAGCATCTCTTGGGACAGAGTCAATTCACCCCTCCACTTT. Its translation: CASISWDRVNSPLHF.